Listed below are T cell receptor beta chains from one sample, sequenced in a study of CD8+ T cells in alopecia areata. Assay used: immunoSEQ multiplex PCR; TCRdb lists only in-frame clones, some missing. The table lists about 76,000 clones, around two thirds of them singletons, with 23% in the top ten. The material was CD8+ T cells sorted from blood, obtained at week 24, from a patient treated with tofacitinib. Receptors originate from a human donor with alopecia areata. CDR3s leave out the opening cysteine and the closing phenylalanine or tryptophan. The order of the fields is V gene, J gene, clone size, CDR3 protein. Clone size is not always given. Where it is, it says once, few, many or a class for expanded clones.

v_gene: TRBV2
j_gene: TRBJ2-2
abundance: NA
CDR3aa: ASRDSSMSTGELF

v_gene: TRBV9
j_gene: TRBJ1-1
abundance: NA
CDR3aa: ASSDPQGGNTEAF

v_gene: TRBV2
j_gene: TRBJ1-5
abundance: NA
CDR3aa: ASSKGASNQPQH

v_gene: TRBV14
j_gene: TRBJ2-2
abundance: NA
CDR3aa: ASRGTPTGELF

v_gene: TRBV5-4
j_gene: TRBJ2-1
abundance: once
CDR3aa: ASILLGDRVLGEQF

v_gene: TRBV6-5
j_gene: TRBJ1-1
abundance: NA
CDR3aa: ASSYRQGEAF

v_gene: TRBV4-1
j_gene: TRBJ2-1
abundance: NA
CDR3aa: ASSQGISGGANEQF

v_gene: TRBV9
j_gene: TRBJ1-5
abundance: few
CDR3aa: ASSPRGVYNQPQH

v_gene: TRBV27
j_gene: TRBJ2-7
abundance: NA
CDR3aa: ASSLVGLRSYEQY

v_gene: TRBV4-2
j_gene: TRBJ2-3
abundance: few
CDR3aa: ASSPRTASTDTQY

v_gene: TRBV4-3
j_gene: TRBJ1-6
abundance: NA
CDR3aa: ASSQDYSPLH

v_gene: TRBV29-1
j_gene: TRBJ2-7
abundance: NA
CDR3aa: SVVWGVGYEQY

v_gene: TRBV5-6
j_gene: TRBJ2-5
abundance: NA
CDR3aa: ASSLMEETQY

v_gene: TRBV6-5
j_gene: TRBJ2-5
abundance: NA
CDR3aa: ASRYGTSGGETQY

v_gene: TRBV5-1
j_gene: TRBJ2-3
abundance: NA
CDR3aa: ASSLFGGTSSTDTQY

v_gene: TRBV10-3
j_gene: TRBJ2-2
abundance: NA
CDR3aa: ATAQGTGELF

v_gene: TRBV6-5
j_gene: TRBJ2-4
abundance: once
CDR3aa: ASSTSSGFKNIQY

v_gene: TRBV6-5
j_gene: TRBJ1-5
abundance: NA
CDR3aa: ASSATGSGNQPQH

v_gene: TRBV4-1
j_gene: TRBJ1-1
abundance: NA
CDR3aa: ASSQAMNTEAF

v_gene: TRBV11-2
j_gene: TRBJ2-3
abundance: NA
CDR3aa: ASSLGLAGNTDTQY

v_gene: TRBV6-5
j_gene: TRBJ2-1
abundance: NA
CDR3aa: ATHPGPRNEQF

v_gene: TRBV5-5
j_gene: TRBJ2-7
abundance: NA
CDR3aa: ASSWMDRGTHEQY

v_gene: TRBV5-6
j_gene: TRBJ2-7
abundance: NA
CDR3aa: ASRSRTGRNEQY

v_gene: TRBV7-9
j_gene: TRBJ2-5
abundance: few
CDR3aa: ASSPDRSQETQY

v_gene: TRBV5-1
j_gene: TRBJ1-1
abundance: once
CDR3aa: ASSLGRWNTEAF

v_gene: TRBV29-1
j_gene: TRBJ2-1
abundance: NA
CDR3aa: SVEVPSGRPSDEQF

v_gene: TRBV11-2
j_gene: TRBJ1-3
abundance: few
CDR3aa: ASSLVSGEGNTIY

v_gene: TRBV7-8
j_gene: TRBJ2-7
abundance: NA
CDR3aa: ASSLRSAGEGEQY

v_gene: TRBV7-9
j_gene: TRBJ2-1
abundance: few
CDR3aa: ATQPGFPSEQF

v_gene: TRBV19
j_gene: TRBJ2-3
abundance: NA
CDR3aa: ASSIGEGTDTQY

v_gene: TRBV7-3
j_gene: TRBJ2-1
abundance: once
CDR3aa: ASSLNSAREQF

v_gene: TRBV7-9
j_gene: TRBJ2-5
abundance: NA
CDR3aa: ASSPALGGQETQY

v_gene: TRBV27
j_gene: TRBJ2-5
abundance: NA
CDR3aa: ASSLGARVGQETQY

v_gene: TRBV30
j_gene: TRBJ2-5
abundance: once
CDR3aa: AWRRLKVDYQETQY

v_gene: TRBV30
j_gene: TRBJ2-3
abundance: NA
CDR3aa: AWSVEREGPDTQY

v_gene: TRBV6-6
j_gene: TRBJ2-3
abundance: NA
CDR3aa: ASRTRRTGETDTQY

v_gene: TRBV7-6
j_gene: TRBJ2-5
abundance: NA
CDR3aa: ASSWYQETQY

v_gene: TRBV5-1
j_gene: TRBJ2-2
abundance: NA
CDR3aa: ASSLPGTDEPLYTGELF

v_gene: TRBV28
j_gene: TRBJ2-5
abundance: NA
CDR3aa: ASSLLQGIQETQY

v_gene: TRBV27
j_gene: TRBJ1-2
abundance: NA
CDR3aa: ASSLSRVGYGYT

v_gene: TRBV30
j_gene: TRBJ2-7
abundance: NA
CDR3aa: AWSVGQGYEQY